This T cell receptor beta chain was found in a study of cytomegalovirus exposure and HLA in healthy donors. Primers: 60 Vbeta forward and 13 Jbeta reverse. Sequenced by immunoSEQ multiplex PCR; TCRdb stores in-frame clones only, minus some. Among 30,000 to 45,000 clones listed, roughly four fifths were seen once. Trimming removed 2 bases from V and 4 bases from J; junction bases left unmatched: 5. The germline V gene encodes CDR1 MNHEY and CDR2 SVGAGI. CDR3 size: 15 residues. The receptor was isolated from a woman between 35 and 50 years old in good health and CMV-seronegative. Material: PBMCs. The chain uses TRBV6-5 and TRBJ1-2; the match to TRBD1 covers 9 bases. The CDR3 reads CASSYLTGGGYGYTF. DNA for the CDR3: TGTGCCAGCAGTTACCTTACAGGGGGCGGCTATGGCTACACCTTC.